The sample holds many counts of the clone carrying this T cell receptor beta chain. No antigen is known for it. The data were obtained in a study of spatial heterogeneity in lung cancer. On the study more broadly: Compared with alpha-chain sequences, beta-chain sequences were consistently detected in greater numbers. More than eight raw reads, on average, carried each unique TCR and UMI combination. General study results and limits: Tumor mutation counts were tracked by expanded intratumoral alpha and beta TCR counts.

The ends lost 5 bases at V and 1 base at J; junction bases unmatched: 6. CDR1 and CDR2 (germline): MGHRA, YSYEKL. CDR3 length: 15 residues. Time point specified: sample taken at primary tumor resection. Patients with untreated early-stage non-small cell lung cancer, numbering approximately 70, were the donors. Sequencing of whole RNA from tumor, nontumor lung or frozen PBMC involved no sorting. TCRdb processed the 5' RACE reads anew with MiXCR; each CDR3 protein has one entry. The table includes roughly 17,000 distinct CDR3 sequences, 6% to 7% detected once. The sequence was collected from a male donor with early-stage non-small cell lung cancer. The V call is TRBV4-1, the J call TRBJ1-1; TRBD1 matches at 8 bases. The starting material was lung tumor tissue, obtained at surgery. The CDR3 sequence is CASSVGGQANTEAFF. The CDR3 nucleotides read TGCGCCAGCAGCGTCGGGGGACAGGCGAACACTGAAGCTTTCTTT.